The 27 T cell receptor beta chains given below trace back to one sample, sequenced in a study of shared clonotypes between healthy human individuals. Profiling relied on immunoSEQ multiplex PCR, and the TCRdb table lists in-frame clones only, not all of them. The sample shows more than 900,000 clones, around 82% of them seen only once. The specimen was memory CD4+ T cells from PBMCs. Indicated subset: CD45RA-negative fraction. The receptors here all came from a man aged 18-30 years in good health. Some clones in this sample may be carry-over from other donors' samples.

The rearrangement uses TRBV27 and TRBJ1-1, with 7 bases matching TRBD1. Germline assignment: CDR1 MNHEY and CDR2 SMNVEV (reference sequence). This CDR3 is built from 13 residues. Trimming at V came to 1 base and at J to 6 bases, leaving 2 bases not matched to a gene. CDR3 nucleotides: TGTGCCAGCAGTTTATTAAGGGGGCCTGAAGCTTTCTTT. This sequence encodes CASSLLRGPEAFF.

The chain joins TRBV28 to TRBJ2-2, with 9 nucleotides matching TRBD2. CDR1 is MDHEN, CDR2 SYDVKM, per germline. The ends lost 2 bases at V and 0 bases at J; junction bases unmatched: 4. This CDR3 region has 17 residues. The CDR3 region is CASSLASGTANTGELFF. The CDR3 DNA sequence: TGTGCCAGCAGTTTAGCTAGCGGGACTGCGAACACCGGGGAGCTGTTTTTT.

The chain uses TRBV27 and TRBJ2-7; 8 bases align to TRBD1. V trimming: 6 bases; J trimming: 6 bases; junction bases outside the gene matches: 10. CDR3 length equals 14 residues. Germline assignment: CDR1 MNHEY and CDR2 SMNVEV (reference sequence). The CDR3 is CASRPRQGKGEQYF. DNA of the CDR3: TGTGCCAGCAGACCCAGACAGGGGAAAGGCGAGCAGTACTTC.

Here the CDR3 DNA reads TGTGCCAGCAGTCCCGACAGGGTACGAGAGACCCAGTACTTC. It is translated as CASSPDRVRETQYF. The genes are TRBV27 and TRBJ2-5; 7 nucleotides agree with TRBD1. The CDR3 is made up of 14 amino acids. Germline V CDR1 and CDR2: MNHEY, SMNVEV (reference sequence). The ends lost 5 bases at V and 4 bases at J; junction bases unmatched: 7.

This clone was picked up one time. The rearrangement uses TRBV4-1 and TRBJ2-5; D gene unclear. This CDR3 has 15 residues. Germline CDR1 reads MGHRA; CDR2 reads YSYEKL. Trimming left V 1 base short and J 0 bases short, with 9 bases between. The CDR3 DNA is TGCGCCAGCAGCCAAGGGAGTCTCAACCAAGAGACCCAGTACTTC. This translates into CASSQGSLNQETQYF.

Note on this clone: The sample contains more than one DNA sequence encoding this CDR3. The chain uses TRBV30 and TRBJ2-5, with D uncertain. V was clipped by 3 bases and J by 2 bases, with 7 bases between them. The CDR3 is 12 amino acids. CDR1 is GTSNPN and CDR2 is SVGIG in the germline V gene (reference sequence). The CDR3 sequence is CAWRFPQETQYF. Here the CDR3 DNA reads TGTGCCTGGAGATTCCCACAAGAGACCCAGTACTTC.

V and J are TRBV5-6 and TRBJ2-7, with unresolved D. The V gene lost 2 bases and the J gene lost 4 bases, with 10 bases spanning the gap. The CDR3 spans 13 residues. From germline, CDR1 is SGHDT and CDR2 YYEEEE. DNA of the CDR3: TGTGCCAGCAGCTTCTTGGACGGTTACGAGCAGTACTTC. Its translation is CASSFLDGYEQYF.

Worth noting for this clone: Other DNA sequences in the same sample also yield this CDR3. The V call is TRBV30, the J call TRBJ2-7; perhaps D is TRBD1 or TRBD2 (5 bases each). This CDR3 spans 14 amino acids. Trimming stripped 0 bases from V and 0 bases from J, with 9 bases between. Germline lookup yields CDR1 GTSNPN and CDR2 SVGIG (reference sequence). CDR3 residues: CAWSVAGSSYEQYF. In nucleotides, the CDR3 is TGTGCCTGGAGTGTAGCAGGGAGCTCCTACGAGCAGTACTTC. Drawing the rest from reference TRBV30 and TRBJ2-7, the complete variable domain is SQTIHQWPATLVQPVGSPLSLECTVEGTSNPNLYWYRQAAGRGLQLLFYSVGIGQISSEVPQNLSASRPQDRQFILSSKKLLLSDSGFYLCAWSVAGSSYEQYFGPGTRLTVT.

This clone was observed a handful of times. The rearrangement uses TRBV5-6 and TRBJ1-2, with TRBD1 matching 7 bases. Trimming cost V 3 bases and J 6 bases; bases outside gene matches: 5. This CDR3 region has 13 residues. Germline V gene lookup returns CDR1 SGHDT and CDR2 YYEEEE. CDR3 in DNA: TGTGCCAGCAGCTCTGGGACAGAAGATGGCTACACCTTC. It codes for CASSSGTEDGYTF.

The rearrangement joins TRBV13 to TRBJ1-2, with D maybe TRBD1 (6 bases). Looked up from germline, CDR1 is PRHDT and CDR2 is FYEKMQ (reference sequence). The CDR3 is 13 amino acids. With 6 bases removed from V and 5 bases from J, the gap between germline ends came to 13 bases. The CDR3 DNA sequence: TGTGCCAGCAGGCGCGGGGGGCGATATGGCTACACCTTC. Protein sequence: CASRRGGRYGYTF. Filled out from reference TRBV13 and TRBJ1-2, the complete variable domain reads AAGVIQSPRHLIKEKRETATLKCYPIPRHDTVYWYQQGPGQDPQFLISFYEKMQSDKGSIPDRFSAQQFSDYHSELNMSSLELGDSALYFCASRRGGRYGYTFGSGTRLTVV.

This chain links TRBV28 with TRBJ2-1; the D is unclear. This CDR3 has 13 amino acids. CDR1 and CDR2 from the germline V gene are MDHEN and SYDVKM. V lost 6 bases to trimming and J lost 8 bases, with 14 bases between them. The CDR3 region has the DNA TGTGCCAGCAGAAGAGCCGGATTCGATGAGCAGTTCTTC. It specifies CASRRAGFDEQFF.

This clone was counted between two and nine times. The chain uses TRBV4-2 and TRBJ2-1; TRBD2 matches at 8 bases. CDR3 length: 17 amino acids. The germline V gene encodes CDR1 LGHNA and CDR2 YNFKEQ. V shed 6 bases, J shed 0 bases, and the junction held 10 bases outside the gene matches. This CDR3 reads CASSSPGGGSSYNEQFF. CDR3 nucleotides: TGTGCCAGCAGTTCACCGGGAGGGGGAAGCTCCTACAATGAGCAGTTCTTC.

The V gene is TRBV5-4, the J gene TRBJ1-3; D uncertain. The V end lost 7 bases, the J end lost 0 bases, and 8 bases lay between the germline ends. The CDR3 contains 13 residues. CDR1 and CDR2 (germline): SGHNT, YYREEE (reference sequence). CDR3 sequence: CASGGPSGNTIYF. The CDR3 coding sequence is TGTGCCAGCGGAGGGCCCTCTGGAAACACCATATATTTT.

This clone was seen only once. The same CDR3 also results from other DNA sequences found in this sample. V gene TRBV29-1 combines with J gene TRBJ1-1; D not resolved. Germline V gene sequence: CDR1 SQVTM, CDR2 ANQGSEA. This CDR3 has 13 amino acids. Trimming stripped 4 bases from V and 1 base from J, with 10 bases between. The CDR3 here is CSVVGRGNTEAFF. CDR3 nucleotide sequence: TGCAGCGTTGTAGGGCGGGGGAACACTGAAGCTTTCTTT.

This clone was seen at least ten times. This sample also contains other DNA sequences that code for the same CDR3. This rearrangement joins TRBV30 to TRBJ2-1; no definite D call. With 1 base removed from V and 8 bases from J, the gap between germline ends came to 9 bases. The CDR3 loop spans 12 amino acids. Germline V CDR1 and CDR2: GTSNPN, SVGIG (reference sequence). The CDR3 DNA reads as TGTGCCTGGAGTGCGCACGGACATGAGCAGTTCTTC. Amino acids: CAWSAHGHEQFF.

The rearrangement uses TRBV28 and TRBJ2-2; no clear D gene. The CDR3 has 13 amino acids. The germline V gene encodes CDR1 MDHEN and CDR2 SYDVKM. V lost 2 bases, J lost 8 bases, and 9 bases lay in between. CDR3 residues: CASSLPIPGELFF. The CDR3 coding sequence is TGTGCCAGCAGTTTACCCATACCGGGGGAGCTGTTTTTT. The full variable domain, completed using reference TRBV28 and TRBJ2-2, is DVKVTQSSRYLVKRTGEKVFLECVQDMDHENMFWYRQDPGLGLRLIYFSYDVKMKEKGDIPEGYSVSREKKERFSLILESASTNQTSMYLCASSLPIPGELFFGEGSRLTVL.

The chain employs TRBV9 and TRBJ2-1; TRBD1 aligns across 10 bases. The CDR3 spans 14 residues. V trimming: 4 bases; J trimming: 7 bases; junction bases outside the gene matches: 5. The germline gives CDR1 SGDLS, CDR2 YYNGEE. CDR3 DNA sequence: TGTGCCAGCAGCTCGCCGGGACAGGGGAATGAGCAGTTCTTC. Its protein is CASSSPGQGNEQFF.

This CDR3 is CASSQSPIGEISNQPQHF. The CDR3 DNA reads as TGTGCCAGCAGCCAGTCTCCAATCGGGGAAATCAGCAATCAGCCCCAGCATTTT. The chain employs TRBV16 and TRBJ1-5; D uncertain. Looked up from germline, CDR1 is KGHSY and CDR2 is FQNENV. CDR3 length: 18 amino acids. The V gene lost 3 bases and the J gene lost 1 base, with 19 bases spanning the gap.

The chain links TRBV27 to TRBJ1-2; D possibly corresponds to TRBD1 (5 bases). Germline V gene lookup returns CDR1 MNHEY and CDR2 SMNVEV (reference sequence). The V and J ends lost 5 bases and 4 bases respectively, with 14 bases between them. The CDR3 sequence is 14 residues long. DNA of the CDR3: TGTGCCAGCAGTCCCCGGTTGGGGGGCTATGGCTACACCTTC. Translating it yields CASSPRLGGYGYTF.

The chain employs TRBV7-2 and TRBJ2-7, with D possibly being TRBD1 (5 bases). V was pared by 1 base and J by 6 bases, with 13 bases between. Germline V CDR1 and CDR2: SGHTA, FQGNSA. The CDR3 is 14 amino acids. The CDR3 reads CASSLEPGRSEQYF. The CDR3 nucleotides are TGTGCCAGCAGCTTAGAACCAGGGCGGAGCGAGCAGTACTTC.

The chain has TRBV7-9 and TRBJ2-5; a weak D match, TRBD2 (6 bases). From germline, CDR1 is SEHNR and CDR2 FQNEAQ (reference sequence). The CDR3 has 14 residues. With 5 bases removed from V and 3 bases from J, the gap between germline ends came to 13 bases. This CDR3 is CASSLSGPEETQYF. Written as DNA, the CDR3 is TGTGCCAGCAGCCTTAGCGGTCCCGAAGAGACCCAGTACTTC.

This clone was observed once. The V and J genes are TRBV19 and TRBJ2-2; D may be TRBD1 (6 bases). Per germline, CDR1 LNHDA and CDR2 SQIVND (reference sequence). The length of the CDR3 is 13 residues. V was cut by 5 bases and J by 5 bases, with 9 bases left in between. CDR3 region: CASSFRGTGELFF. In DNA form, the CDR3 reads TGTGCCAGTAGTTTCAGGGGAACCGGGGAGCTGTTTTTT.

The CDR3, as DNA: TGTGCCAGCAGCGGTCGGACTAGCGGGAGTTTCTCCTACGAGCAGTACTTC. Amino acids: CASSGRTSGSFSYEQYF. The rearrangement links TRBV2 to TRBJ2-7, with 13 bases that match TRBD2. Germline loops: CDR1 SNHLY, CDR2 FYNNEI. The V gene end was trimmed by 6 bases and the J gene end by 0 bases; junction bases not matched to a gene: 8. The CDR3 extends over 17 amino acids.

V gene TRBV5-1 combines with J gene TRBJ2-5; 7 nucleotides align to TRBD2. CDR1 is SGHRS and CDR2 is YFSETQ in the germline V gene. Trimming took 2 bases from V and 5 from J; bases not matched to a gene: 9. There are 15 residues in the CDR3. CDR3 sequence: CASSFYQTSLETQYF. The DNA of the CDR3 is TGCGCCAGCAGCTTCTACCAGACTAGCTTGGAGACCCAGTACTTC.

This clone has just a few counts. The chain uses TRBV7-3 and TRBJ2-2; tentatively, D is TRBD2 (6 bases). V dropped 9 bases and J dropped 0 bases, with 11 bases sitting between them. The germline gives CDR1 SGHTA, CDR2 FQGTGA. The CDR3 is 14 amino acids. This chain's CDR3 is CASSAGTNTGELFF. The CDR3 coding sequence is TGTGCCAGTTCGGCGGGGACGAACACCGGGGAGCTGTTTTTT.

This clone was seen more than once but under ten times. The chain combines TRBV4-3 with TRBJ2-3; D uncertain. The germline V and J ends were trimmed by 4 bases and 0 bases, with 14 bases remaining between them. This CDR3 comprises 16 residues. Germline CDR1 is LGHNA and CDR2 is YSLEER. CDR3 protein: CASSRDLLGSTDTQYF. The DNA of the CDR3 is TGCGCCAGCAGCCGCGACCTCTTGGGAAGCACAGATACGCAGTATTTT.

The CDR3 sequence: CASSQVGFGVTGGYTF. CDR3 bases: TGTGCCAGCAGCCAAGTTGGTTTCGGAGTGACTGGAGGCTACACCTTC. The rearrangement uses TRBV4-2 and TRBJ1-2; unclear D gene. CDR3 length: 16 residues. V was clipped by 1 base and J by 8 bases, with 20 bases between them. Germline lookup yields CDR1 LGHNA and CDR2 YNFKEQ.